The 25 T cell receptor beta chains presented below share a single source sample, sequenced in a study of T cells after yellow fever vaccination. TCRdb called the 5' RACE reads again in MiXCR, with one record for every CDR3 protein. The data hold about 550,000 distinct CDR3 sequences, with approximately 21% observed a single time. Material: PBMCs, obtained 15 days after the yellow fever booster vaccination. The receptors derive from a man younger than 45 who received the YFV17D yellow fever vaccine.

The gene calls are TRBV10-3 and TRBJ2-7; the match to TRBD2 covers 8 bases. Germline V lookup: CDR1 ENHRY, CDR2 SYGVKD. The CDR3 consists of 15 residues. V shed 3 bases, J shed 6 bases, and the junction held 10 bases outside the gene matches. The CDR3: CAISDWGGRQPEQYF. DNA of the CDR3: TGTGCCATCAGTGATTGGGGCGGGAGGCAACCCGAGCAGTACTTC.

This clonotype came up a few times. This chain uses TRBV25-1 with TRBJ2-3; D is possibly TRBD1 or TRBD2 (7 bases each). V was trimmed by 4 bases and J by 7 bases, leaving 21 bases between them. Germline V gene lookup returns CDR1 MGHDK and CDR2 SYGVNS. The CDR3 runs 16 residues. The CDR3 DNA reads TGTGCCAGCAGTGCACAGGGGCTAGCGGCCCGAAATACGCAGTATTTT. Its protein is CASSAQGLAARNTQYF.

V and J are TRBV5-8 and TRBJ2-7; no reliable D call. The CDR3 loop spans 14 amino acids. Germline loops: CDR1 SGHTS, CDR2 YDEGEE. V was clipped by 2 bases and J by 2 bases, with 11 bases between them. CDR3 in amino acids: CASSFSVSTYEQYF. The DNA for the CDR3 is TGTGCCAGCAGCTTCTCAGTCAGTACCTACGAGCAGTACTTC. The whole variable domain, remainder taken from reference TRBV5-8 and TRBJ2-7, is EAGVTQSPTHLIKTRGQQATLRCSPISGHTSVYWYQQALGLGLQFLLWYDEGEERNRGNFPPRFSGRQFPNYSSELNVNALELEDSALYLCASSFSVSTYEQYFGPGTRLTVT.

This clonotype was found a few times. The V call is TRBV7-2, the J call TRBJ2-4, with D possibly being TRBD2 (5 bases). The V gene's germline CDR1 is SGHTA and CDR2 FQGNSA. CDR3 length: 16 amino acids. V gave up 4 bases and J gave up 7 bases, with 20 bases separating them. The CDR3 spells CASSSVFGGFLNIQYF. Written as DNA, the CDR3 is TGTGCCAGCAGCTCCGTATTTGGAGGTTTTCTCAACATTCAGTACTTC.

The rearrangement joins TRBV12-3 or TRBV12-4 to TRBJ2-2; 10 bases match TRBD2. The ends lost 5 bases at V and 4 bases at J; junction bases unmatched: 7. CDR3 length: 16 residues. CDR3 residues: CASSASGRVGTGELFF. In DNA, the CDR3 is TGTGCCAGCAGTGCTAGCGGGAGAGTGGGCACCGGGGAGCTGTTTTTT.

V usage is TRBV4-2 and J usage is TRBJ2-5; TRBD2 is a possible D gene (5 bases). V lost 4 bases to trimming and J lost 4 bases, with 16 bases between them. The CDR3 extends over 15 amino acids. Germline CDR1 reads LGHNA; CDR2 reads YNFKEQ. For the CDR3, the DNA is TGTGCCAGCAGCCCCGGACTCGTCTGCGTAGAGACCCAGTACTTC. It specifies CASSPGLVCVETQYF.

The chain uses TRBV15 and TRBJ2-1; D is ambiguous. CDR1 and CDR2 from the germline V gene are LNHNV and YYDKDF (reference sequence). Trimming pared 4 bases from V and 4 bases from J, leaving 14 bases between. CDR3 size: 15 residues. In DNA, the CDR3 is TGTGCCACCAGCAAAGAAGCCTCAGGTTACAATGAGCAGTTCTTC. Translated, it gives CATSKEASGYNEQFF.

The chain carries TRBV20-1 and TRBJ2-1; perhaps D is TRBD1 or TRBD2 (5 bases each). In germline, CDR1 is DFQATT, CDR2 SNEGSKA (reference sequence). This CDR3 is 13 amino acids long. The ends were cut back, 4 bases at V and 4 bases at J, with 11 bases in the middle. The CDR3 bases are TGCAGTGCTAAGGGACCGGGATACAATGAGCAGTTCTTC. It encodes CSAKGPGYNEQFF.

The chain employs TRBV12-3 or TRBV12-4 and TRBJ2-5; TRBD2 matches at 12 bases. The V segment lost 5 bases and the J segment 3 bases; nucleotides outside the gene matches: 7. This CDR3 is 16 amino acids long. CDR3 bases: TGTGCCAGCAGTCAAGCTAGCGGGAGGGCCAAAGAGACCCAGTACTTC. Translating gives CASSQASGRAKETQYF.

The chain combines TRBV3-1 with TRBJ2-3; TRBD1 might be the D (7 bases). The germline gives CDR1 LGHDT, CDR2 YNNKEL (reference sequence). Trimming took off 1 base at V and 9 bases at J, with 14 bases between the two ends. The CDR3 contains 14 residues. CDR3 protein: CASSQGRGERTQYF. CDR3 DNA sequence: TGTGCCAGCAGCCAAGGCAGGGGGGAACGCACGCAGTATTTT.

This clonotype was detected ten times or more. V usage is TRBV27 and J usage is TRBJ2-5; D might be TRBD2 (5 bases). The germline V and J ends were trimmed by 5 bases and 5 bases, with 33 bases remaining between them. The CDR3 is 20 amino acids. Germline assignment: CDR1 MNHEY and CDR2 SMNVEV (reference sequence). The CDR3 bases are TGTGCCAGCAGTCCCCGGCGGGTGGGCTTAGCGCCAAACCCCCAGGAGACCCAGTACTTC. Amino acids: CASSPRRVGLAPNPQETQYF.

The chain recombines TRBV6-1 with TRBJ2-7; TRBD1 matches 10 bases. Germline assignment: CDR1 MNHNS and CDR2 SASEGT. V shed 4 bases, J shed 3 bases, and the junction held 6 bases outside the gene matches. The CDR3 extends over 15 amino acids. The CDR3 sequence is CASSGRDRGHYEQYF. CDR3 sequence (DNA): TGTGCCAGCAGTGGCCGGGACAGGGGCCACTACGAGCAGTACTTC.

V is TRBV5-5 and J is TRBJ2-1, with TRBD1 matching over 7 bases. From germline, CDR1 is SGHKS and CDR2 YYEKEE (reference sequence). Trimming took 4 bases from V and 6 from J; bases not matched to a gene: 13. The CDR3 is 16 amino acids. The CDR3 nucleotides are TGTGCCAGCAGCCCCGAGGGGGCCCGCTCCCTCAATGAGCAGTTCTTC. Amino acid sequence: CASSPEGARSLNEQFF.

V and J are TRBV24-1 and TRBJ2-5; possibly TRBD2 for D (5 bases). Germline CDR1 reads KGHDR; CDR2 reads SFDVKD. The CDR3 runs 15 residues. V gave up 2 bases and J gave up 4 bases, with 13 bases separating them. The CDR3 region is CATSDSGRGSETQYF. The DNA of the CDR3 is TGTGCCACCAGTGATTCCGGACGAGGGTCAGAGACCCAGTACTTC.

This rearrangement joins TRBV25-1 to TRBJ2-5; D gene uncertain. The germline gives CDR1 MGHDK, CDR2 SYGVNS. V dropped 10 bases and J dropped 1 base, with 16 bases sitting between them. There are 14 residues in the CDR3. The CDR3 nucleotides are TGTGCCACCGCAGGTGGTCATTTCCAAGAGACCCAGTACTTC. Translating it yields CATAGGHFQETQYF.

The CDR3 region is CSVEGGYRAEAFF. CDR3 bases: TGCAGCGTTGAGGGGGGGTATAGGGCTGAAGCTTTCTTT. V usage is TRBV29-1 and J usage is TRBJ1-1, with TRBD1 as a possible D gene (5 bases). This CDR3 has 13 residues. Germline CDR1 reads SQVTM; CDR2 reads ANQGSEA. The germline V and J ends were trimmed by 3 bases and 6 bases, with 14 bases remaining between them.

The sample holds a few counts of this clonotype. The chain recombines TRBV5-5 with TRBJ2-5, with 9 positions matching TRBD1. With 0 bases clipped from V and 5 bases from J, the junction kept 8 bases outside the gene matches. The CDR3 has 16 amino acids. Germline V CDR1 and CDR2: SGHKS, YYEKEE (reference sequence). In DNA form, the CDR3 reads TGTGCCAGCAGCTTGGCAGGGGGACAGGGAGCGGAGACCCAGTACTTC. Its protein is CASSLAGGQGAETQYF.

This clonotype was counted only a few times. The chain has TRBV6-2 or TRBV6-3 and TRBJ2-7; 7 bases map to TRBD2. V trimming: 7 bases; J trimming: 6 bases; junction bases outside the gene matches: 18. The CDR3 contains 16 residues. Germline-derived CDR1 and CDR2 are MNHEY and SVGEGT. CDR3 amino acids: CASTTRGDRLNSEQYF. CDR3 in DNA: TGTGCCAGCACGACACGGGGGGACCGCCTCAACTCCGAGCAGTACTTC.

The rearrangement links TRBV24-1 to TRBJ2-7; a possible D gene is TRBD1 (7 bases). From germline, CDR1 is KGHDR and CDR2 SFDVKD. The CDR3 extends over 16 amino acids. Trimming took off 4 bases at V and 0 bases at J, with 15 bases between the two ends. The CDR3 nucleotides are TGTGCCACCAGTGACCCAGGGGGGACGAACTCCTACGAGCAGTACTTC. It codes for CATSDPGGTNSYEQYF.

V is TRBV7-9 and J is TRBJ2-1; D not certain. V lost 3 bases, J lost 8 bases, and 17 bases lay in between. CDR1 and CDR2 from the germline V gene are SEHNR and FQNEAQ (reference sequence). The length of the CDR3 is 15 residues. CDR3 in amino acids: CASSFASLAGDEQFF. The CDR3 DNA reads as TGTGCCAGCAGCTTCGCCTCCCTCGCTGGCGATGAGCAGTTCTTC.

About this clonotype itself: One end of the junction is discordant with germline, which a read error may explain. The genes are TRBV5-1 and TRBJ2-7; TRBD2 matches at 10 bases. The CDR3 consists of 17 residues. Germline V gene lookup returns CDR1 SGHRS and CDR2 YFSETQ. The CDR3, as DNA: TGCGCCAGCAGCTTGATGGCTAGCGGGAGCCGGAGTTACGAGCAGCACTTC. Residues: CASSLMASGSRSYEQHF.

A few counts support this clonotype. This rearrangement joins TRBV12-3 or TRBV12-4 to TRBJ2-7, with 8 bases aligning to TRBD2. V lost 5 bases and J lost 5; bases outside the gene matches: 17. The CDR3 is 17 residues long. The CDR3 loop reads CASSTRSFGTRSHEQYF. In DNA form, the CDR3 reads TGTGCCAGCAGTACCCGAAGTTTCGGGACTAGGTCCCACGAGCAGTACTTC.

The rearrangement joins TRBV20-1 to TRBJ2-7, with D perhaps TRBD1 (6 bases). The germline V and J ends were trimmed by 2 bases and 5 bases, with 16 bases remaining between them. CDR3 length equals 14 residues. The germline V gene has CDR1 DFQATT and CDR2 SNEGSKA (reference sequence). CDR3 amino acids: CSARPQGAGHEQYF. The CDR3 DNA reads TGCAGTGCTAGACCACAGGGAGCTGGTCACGAGCAGTACTTC.

This clonotype has ten or more counts. This chain uses TRBV7-8 with TRBJ2-1, with 9 bases that match TRBD2. The CDR3 length is 15 residues. V was clipped by 0 bases and J by 4 bases; unmatched bases: 1. CDR1 SGHVS and CDR2 FQNEAQ come from the germline V gene. DNA of the CDR3: TGTGCCAGCAGCTTAGCGACTAGCGGATACAATGAGCAGTTCTTC. As protein: CASSLATSGYNEQFF.

The gene calls are TRBV10-3 and TRBJ2-2, with 9 bases that match TRBD1. The CDR3 extends over 13 amino acids. V lost 11 bases to trimming and J lost 1 base; unmatched junction nucleotides: 2. CDR1 ENHRY and CDR2 SYGVKD come from the germline V gene. In DNA form, the CDR3 reads TGTGCCGGGGGACAGGGGAACACCGGGGAGCTGTTTTTT. Amino acid sequence: CAGGQGNTGELFF.